Listed below are T cell receptor beta chains from one sample, sequenced in a study of blood T cell repertoires in COVID-19. Here immunoSEQ multiplex PCR was the method, and the copy in TCRdb shows in-frame clones only, minus some. The sample contains 42,000 or so clones, 81% of which appear only once. Source material: peripheral blood. The receptors originated from a man aged 35-49 years with active or convalescent COVID-19. Both conserved end residues are part of each CDR3. The D gene is left open where the match is weak. Clone size is stated in some rows and not others, as once, few, many or a class when expanded.

j_gene | d_gene | v_gene | abundance | CDR3nt | CDR3aa
TRBJ1-3 | . | TRBV19 | . | TGTGCCAGTAGTATGCTAGAAAACACCATATATTTT | CASSMLENTIYF
TRBJ1-2 | . | TRBV9 | few | TGTGCCAGCAGCGAGCTGTGGGGGGATAGGGGCTACACCTTC | CASSELWGDRGYTF
TRBJ1-2 | . | TRBV10-3 | . | TGTGCCATCAGCCGCCTTGACGCCGGAGAAGGCTACACCTTC | CAISRLDAGEGYTF
TRBJ1-6 | TRBD1 | TRBV9 | . | TGTGCCAGCAGCCCCGGACAGGGGCCATCACCCCTCCACTTT | CASSPGQGPSPLHF
TRBJ2-5 | TRBD2 | TRBV27 | . | TGTGCCAGCAGACCCGGGACTAGCGGGAGGGCCCGGGAGACCCAGTACTTC | CASRPGTSGRARETQYF
TRBJ2-1 | TRBD2 | TRBV30 | . | TGTGCCTGGAGTGTCCGTACGGCGGGGGGGCTGTATGAGCAGTTCTTC | CAWSVRTAGGLYEQFF
TRBJ1-1 | TRBD1 | TRBV13 | . | TGTGCCAGCAGCCCAACAAGGGGGCCCACTGAAGCTTTCTTT | CASSPTRGPTEAFF
TRBJ2-3 | . | TRBV9 | many | TGTGCCAGCAGCGTGGGGGGTTCTAGCACAGATACGCAGTATTTT | CASSVGGSSTDTQYF
TRBJ2-7 | . | TRBV3-1/TRBV3-2 | . | TGTGCCAGCAGCCAAGGAGGAGGGGCCTTCGAGCAGTACTTC | CASSQGGGAFEQYF
TRBJ2-2 | . | TRBV7-9 | . | TGTGCCAGCAGCCAGTTTCGCAGGTCGCACACCGGGGAGCTGTTTTTT | CASSQFRRSHTGELFF
TRBJ1-2 | TRBD1 | TRBV3-1/TRBV3-2 | once | TGTGCCAGCAGCCAGCACCAGGGGGCTGGCTATGGCTACACCTTC | CASSQHQGAGYGYTF